A selection of T cell receptor beta chains follows, all from one sample in a study of regulatory T cells in long-lasting Graves disease. A single record per CDR3 protein comes from TCRdb applying MiXCR to the multiplex PCR reads. The table shows approximately 230,000 distinct CDR3 sequences, with about 18% occurring only once. The material was peripheral blood mononuclear cells (PBMCs), obtained at new diagnosis, from a patient treated with antithyroid drugs. The receptors shown here come from a female donor with Graves disease. CDR3s include the opening cysteine and the closing phenylalanine or tryptophan. D genes are given only for firm matches. Clone sizes are given selectively: once, few, many, or a class where the clone is expanded.

many,TRBJ2-5,TRBV20-1,.,TGCAGTGCTAGCGTGGGTCCTCAGGAGACCCAGTACTTC,CSASVGPQETQYF
many,TRBJ2-5,TRBV28,.,TGTGCCAGCAGTTTTCCATACCAAGAGACCCAGTACTTC,CASSFPYQETQYF
few,TRBJ2-3,TRBV4-2,.,TGTGCCAGCAGCCCCTCCGGGATCCCGGGCGCAGATACGCAGTATTTT,CASSPSGIPGADTQYF
.,TRBJ1-6,TRBV2,.,TGTGCCAGCAGTGGGGACGCAGACAATTCACCCCTCCACTTT,CASSGDADNSPLHF
many,TRBJ2-1,TRBV11-3,.,TGTGCCAGCAGCCCGGGGGGCTGGGAGCAGTTCTTC,CASSPGGWEQFF
many,TRBJ1-5,TRBV7-9,TRBD1,TGTGCCAGCAGCCCCACAGGGGCCTATCAGCCCCAGCATTTT,CASSPTGAYQPQHF
many,TRBJ1-2,TRBV28,.,TGTGCCAGCAGTTCCCCAGCGGCAGGGTACTATGGCTACACCTTC,CASSSPAAGYYGYTF
many,TRBJ2-1,TRBV10-3,.,TGTGCCATCAGTGAAGGGGCAGGAGATTACAATGAGCAGTTCTTC,CAISEGAGDYNEQFF
many,TRBJ2-7,TRBV7-9,TRBD2,TGTGCCAGCAGCAGCGGGAGCGGTGAGCAGTACTTC,CASSSGSGEQYF
many,TRBJ1-6,TRBV5-5,.,TGTGCCAGCAGCTTGGATCCCACTCTCGTTTCACCCCTCCACTTT,CASSLDPTLVSPLHF
many,TRBJ2-7,TRBV4-2,.,TGTGCCAGCAGCCAAGTCGGTGGGGCCAGCTACGAGCAGTACTTC,CASSQVGGASYEQYF
.,TRBJ2-1,TRBV20-1,.,TGCAGTGCTAGAGCCCCCTCCAGAGCCGAGCAGTTCTTC,CSARAPSRAEQFF
many,TRBJ1-1,TRBV28,TRBD1,TGTGCCAGCAGTTTATGGGCCGGGACAGGACATGAAGCTTTCTTT,CASSLWAGTGHEAFF
many,TRBJ1-1,TRBV12-3/TRBV12-4,TRBD1,TGTGCCAGCAGTACAGGGGGCTCTGAAGCTTTCTTT,CASSTGGSEAFF
few,TRBJ2-1,TRBV10-2,.,TGCGCCAGCACGCAGGGGTCGGGGAATGAGCAGTTCTTC,CASTQGSGNEQFF
many,TRBJ2-1,TRBV20-1,.,TGCAGTGCTAGAACCGGGAGTTGGGTCAATGAGCAGTTCTTC,CSARTGSWVNEQFF
few,TRBJ2-1,TRBV6-2/TRBV6-3,TRBD1,TGTGCCAGCAGTTTGCAGGGGGCAAAGCAGTTCTTC,CASSLQGAKQFF
many,TRBJ1-1,TRBV6-5,TRBD1,TGTGCCAGCAGTTACTGGGGACAGGGGAACACTGAAGCTTTCTTT,CASSYWGQGNTEAFF
once,TRBJ1-5,TRBV2,TRBD1,TGTGCCAGCAGCACAGGGGTTGTAATGCCCCAGCATTTT,CASSTGVVMPQHF
many,TRBJ1-2,TRBV20-1,TRBD1,TGCAGTGCTAGACTCCGGGGAGGGGGCGGTTATGGCTACACCTTC,CSARLRGGGGYGYTF
many,TRBJ1-1,TRBV6-1,TRBD1,TGTGCCAGCAGTGAAGCGCAAGGGGGCGGGGCAGCTTTCTTT,CASSEAQGGGAAFF
many,TRBJ2-3,TRBV2,TRBD2,TGTGCCAGCCTCCCCGGGGAGGGTACAGATACGCAGTATTTT,CASLPGEGTDTQYF
many,TRBJ2-7,TRBV19,TRBD2,TGTGCCAGTAGCACCACCGGGAACCCGACTAGCGGGAGGGCTGCCGAGCAGTACTTC,CASSTTGNPTSGRAAEQYF
many,TRBJ1-1,TRBV10-1,.,TGCGCCAGCAGTGAGGGAGGGGGCACTGAAGCTTTCTTT,CASSEGGGTEAFF
many,TRBJ2-7,TRBV10-3,TRBD2,TGTGCCATCAGTGCTAGGACTAGCGGATTCTCCTACGAGCAGTACTTC,CAISARTSGFSYEQYF
many,TRBJ2-3,TRBV30,.,TGTGCCTGGAGCCCACGCGGCAGGGTGGCGACAGATACGCAGTATTTT,CAWSPRGRVATDTQYF
many,TRBJ2-1,TRBV29-1,.,TGCAGCGTTGAAGAATACGGGGGGCAGTTCTTC,CSVEEYGGQFF
many,TRBJ2-5,TRBV20-1,TRBD2,TGCAGTGCCCCACCCGCGGGAGCCCAGGAGACCCAGTACTTC,CSAPPAGAQETQYF
.,TRBJ2-7,TRBV24-1,TRBD2,TGTGCCACCAGTGATTCCGGGACTAGCGGGAGATACGAGCAGTACTTC,CATSDSGTSGRYEQYF
many,TRBJ1-5,TRBV7-8,.,TGTGCCAGCACCAGGGACGGCGGACTTACTAATCAGCCCCAGCATTTT,CASTRDGGLTNQPQHF
many,TRBJ1-2,TRBV6-1,.,TGTGCCAGCAGTGAACTCCGCGGAGATGGCTACACCTTC,CASSELRGDGYTF
many,TRBJ1-2,TRBV18,TRBD1,TGTGCCAGCTCACTCGGGACAGCCGACTTGGACTATGGCTACACCTTC,CASSLGTADLDYGYTF
many,TRBJ2-1,TRBV5-1,.,TGCGCCAGCCGCGCCCAGGGCTCCTACAATGAGCAGTTCTTC,CASRAQGSYNEQFF
many,TRBJ1-6,TRBV20-1,.,TGCAGTGCTAGAGATGTAAATAATTCACCCCTCCACTTT,CSARDVNNSPLHF
many,TRBJ2-1,TRBV18,TRBD2,TGTGCCAGCTCACCACTAGCGGGGGAAAATGAGCAGTTCTTC,CASSPLAGENEQFF
few,TRBJ2-2,TRBV6-5,.,TGTGCCAGCAGTTACTCCATTACCGGGGAGCTGTTTTTT,CASSYSITGELFF
.,TRBJ1-5,TRBV20-1,.,TGCAGTGCTAGTACAGGGCCGACTCAGCCCCAGCATTTT,CSASTGPTQPQHF
many,TRBJ1-6,TRBV7-2,TRBD1,TGTGCCAGCAGTCGTGCAGGGGGTAATTCACCCCTCCACTTT,CASSRAGGNSPLHF
many,TRBJ1-1,TRBV30,.,TGTGCCTGGAGTTATGAAGGGACCCACACTGAAGCTTTCTTT,CAWSYEGTHTEAFF